These T cell receptor beta chains were read from a single sample in a study of Ad26.COV2.S vaccination and SARS-CoV-2 variants. The assay was immunoSEQ multiplex PCR, and TCRdb's table has in-frame clones only and misses some. This sample has 380,000 or so clones, with around 90% found just once. Sequencing was performed on peripheral blood, taken in a trial of Ad26.COV2.S vaccine versus placebo. The receptors shown here come from a person between 18 and 60 years old who received the Ad26.COV2.S COVID-19 vaccine or a placebo. The CDR3 runs from the conserved cysteine through the conserved F or W. A D gene is named only where the DNA matches it firmly. Some rows mark clone size as missing; the rest say once, few, many or name a class of expanded clone.

d_gene: -; j_gene: TRBJ1-6; abundance: -; v_gene: TRBV5-1; CDR3nt: TGCGCCAGCAGCACCCGCACAGGGACTAATTCACCCCTCCACTTT; CDR3aa: CASSTRTGTNSPLHF
d_gene: TRBD1; j_gene: TRBJ2-7; abundance: -; v_gene: TRBV7-6; CDR3nt: TGTGCCAGCAGCCTTACCGGGACAGGGGGCCTCGAGCAGTACTTC; CDR3aa: CASSLTGTGGLEQYF
d_gene: -; j_gene: TRBJ2-7; abundance: few; v_gene: TRBV30; CDR3nt: TGTGCCTGGGTGGAAATGAGTGGGGACGAGCAGTACTTC; CDR3aa: CAWVEMSGDEQYF
d_gene: -; j_gene: TRBJ2-3; abundance: -; v_gene: TRBV7-2; CDR3nt: TGTGCCAGCAGCTTAGGACAGCTAGGGACAGATACGCAGTATTTT; CDR3aa: CASSLGQLGTDTQYF
d_gene: TRBD2; j_gene: TRBJ2-3; abundance: -; v_gene: TRBV7-3; CDR3nt: TGTGCCAGCAGAGAGATAGCGGGGCCTTTCACAGATACGCAGTATTTT; CDR3aa: CASREIAGPFTDTQYF
d_gene: TRBD2; j_gene: TRBJ2-7; abundance: -; v_gene: TRBV7-2; CDR3nt: TGTGCCAGCAGCTTGGCAGGACTAGCGGGAGGCGAGCAGTACTTC; CDR3aa: CASSLAGLAGGEQYF
d_gene: -; j_gene: TRBJ1-5; abundance: few; v_gene: TRBV2; CDR3nt: TGTGCCAGCAGTGCCTCCTCGACCCAGCATTTT; CDR3aa: CASSASSTQHF
d_gene: -; j_gene: TRBJ1-6; abundance: -; v_gene: TRBV3-1/TRBV3-2; CDR3nt: TGTGCCAGCAGCCCAGGGCAGGTTAATTCACCCCTCCACTTT; CDR3aa: CASSPGQVNSPLHF
d_gene: -; j_gene: TRBJ2-5; abundance: -; v_gene: TRBV3-1/TRBV3-2; CDR3nt: TGTGCCAGCAGCCCGCTCCGAGGGGGCCAAGAGACCCAGTACTTC; CDR3aa: CASSPLRGGQETQYF
d_gene: -; j_gene: TRBJ1-2; abundance: medium-sized; v_gene: TRBV29-1; CDR3nt: TGCAGCGTTATGCGTGAGAGTGGCTACACCTTC; CDR3aa: CSVMRESGYTF
d_gene: -; j_gene: TRBJ2-1; abundance: -; v_gene: TRBV7-9; CDR3nt: TGTGCCAGCAGCCGCGGGTCTTACAATGAGCAGTTCTTC; CDR3aa: CASSRGSYNEQFF
d_gene: -; j_gene: TRBJ1-1; abundance: -; v_gene: TRBV28; CDR3nt: TGTGCCAGCAGTTGGGGGGCGGGGGAAGCTTTCTTT; CDR3aa: CASSWGAGEAFF
d_gene: -; j_gene: TRBJ2-7; abundance: -; v_gene: TRBV18; CDR3nt: TGTGCCAGCTCGTCCATGAACGAGCAGTACTTC; CDR3aa: CASSSMNEQYF
d_gene: -; j_gene: TRBJ1-4; abundance: -; v_gene: TRBV6-2/TRBV6-3; CDR3nt: TGTGCCAGCAGTTTACCCGGGGGGGAAAAACTGTTTTTT; CDR3aa: CASSLPGGEKLFF
d_gene: TRBD1; j_gene: TRBJ1-2; abundance: -; v_gene: TRBV9; CDR3nt: TGTGCCAGCAGCCACAACAGGGGGGTAGGCTATGGCTACACCTTC; CDR3aa: CASSHNRGVGYGYTF
d_gene: TRBD2; j_gene: TRBJ2-4; abundance: -; v_gene: TRBV5-4; CDR3nt: TGTGCCAGCAGCTTGGGGCAGGGAGGGATAGCCAAAAACATTCAGTACTTC; CDR3aa: CASSLGQGGIAKNIQYF
d_gene: -; j_gene: TRBJ2-1; abundance: -; v_gene: TRBV5-8; CDR3nt: TGTGCCAGCATCGTGAGGACCAGGGGCTCCTACAATGAGCAGTTCTTC; CDR3aa: CASIVRTRGSYNEQFF
d_gene: TRBD1; j_gene: TRBJ1-5; abundance: -; v_gene: TRBV19; CDR3nt: TGTGCCACTCAAAACAGGGGTGTAGGCAATCAGCCCCAGCATTTT; CDR3aa: CATQNRGVGNQPQHF
d_gene: -; j_gene: TRBJ1-3; abundance: -; v_gene: TRBV19; CDR3nt: TGTGCCAGTAGTATCGGCAGGGTCGCACGCGGTTACACCATATATTTT; CDR3aa: CASSIGRVARGYTIYF
d_gene: -; j_gene: TRBJ2-1; abundance: -; v_gene: TRBV6-4; CDR3nt: TGTGCCACCCCCGATTGGGGTGACAATGAGCAGTTCTTC; CDR3aa: CATPDWGDNEQFF
d_gene: -; j_gene: TRBJ2-1; abundance: -; v_gene: TRBV7-3; CDR3nt: TGTGCCAGCAGCCATCCATCAGCGGAGCAGTTCTTC; CDR3aa: CASSHPSAEQFF
d_gene: -; j_gene: TRBJ2-3; abundance: -; v_gene: TRBV7-3; CDR3nt: TGTGCCAGCAGCCTCGGGACCGACACAGATACGCAGTATTTT; CDR3aa: CASSLGTDTDTQYF
d_gene: -; j_gene: TRBJ1-1; abundance: -; v_gene: TRBV27; CDR3nt: TGTGCCAGCAGTTTATCGGGCACATCGAACACTGAAGCTTTCTTT; CDR3aa: CASSLSGTSNTEAFF
d_gene: TRBD1; j_gene: TRBJ1-4; abundance: -; v_gene: TRBV27; CDR3nt: TGTGCCAGCAGTTTATCGAGGGGGCAAGGCGAAAAACTGTTTTTT; CDR3aa: CASSLSRGQGEKLFF